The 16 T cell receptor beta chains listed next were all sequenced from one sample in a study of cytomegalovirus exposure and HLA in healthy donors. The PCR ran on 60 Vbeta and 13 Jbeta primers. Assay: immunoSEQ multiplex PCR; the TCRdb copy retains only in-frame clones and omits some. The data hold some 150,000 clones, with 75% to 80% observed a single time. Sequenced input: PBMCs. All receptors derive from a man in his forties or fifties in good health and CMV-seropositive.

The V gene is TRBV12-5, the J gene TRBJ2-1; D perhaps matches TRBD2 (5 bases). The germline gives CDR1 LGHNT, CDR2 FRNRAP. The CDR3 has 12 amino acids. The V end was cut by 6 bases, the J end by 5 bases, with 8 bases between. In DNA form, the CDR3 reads TGTGCTAGTGGGGACTTTGACAATGAGCAGTTCTTC. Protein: CASGDFDNEQFF.

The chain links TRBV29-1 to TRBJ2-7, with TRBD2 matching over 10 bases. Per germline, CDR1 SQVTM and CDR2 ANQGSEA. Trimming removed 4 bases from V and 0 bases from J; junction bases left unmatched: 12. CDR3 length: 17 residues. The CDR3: CSVGIGFASGSSYEQYF. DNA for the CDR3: TGCAGCGTTGGAATTGGGTTTGCTAGCGGGAGCTCCTACGAGCAGTACTTC.

The CDR3 loop reads CASGEDRGLRNQPQHF. CDR3 DNA sequence: TGCGCCAGCGGGGAAGACAGGGGTCTTCGCAATCAGCCCCAGCATTTT. V and J are TRBV10-2 and TRBJ1-5, with 8 bases fitting TRBD1. The germline CDR1 and CDR2 sequences are WSHSY and SAAADI. V dropped 8 bases and J dropped 2; count of bases not matched to a gene: 11. CDR3 size: 16 residues.

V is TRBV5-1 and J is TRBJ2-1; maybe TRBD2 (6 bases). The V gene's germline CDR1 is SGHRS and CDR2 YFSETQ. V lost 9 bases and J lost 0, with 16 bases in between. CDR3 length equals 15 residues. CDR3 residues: CATTAGLSSYNEQFF. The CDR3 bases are TGCGCCACCACCGCGGGGCTCAGCTCCTACAATGAGCAGTTCTTC.

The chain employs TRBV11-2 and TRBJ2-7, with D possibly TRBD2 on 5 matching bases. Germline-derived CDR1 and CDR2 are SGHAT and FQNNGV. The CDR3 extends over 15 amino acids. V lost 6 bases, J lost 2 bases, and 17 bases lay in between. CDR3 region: CASSSWGDGAYEQYF. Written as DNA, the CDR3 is TGTGCCAGCAGTTCCTGGGGAGATGGAGCCTACGAGCAGTACTTC.

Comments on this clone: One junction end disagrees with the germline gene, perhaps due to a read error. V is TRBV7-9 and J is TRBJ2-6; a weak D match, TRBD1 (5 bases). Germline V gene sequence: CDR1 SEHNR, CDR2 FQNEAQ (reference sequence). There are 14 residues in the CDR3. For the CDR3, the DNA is TGTGCCAGCAGCCTCGATCCTGGGGCCAACGGCCTGACTTTC. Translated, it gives CASSLDPGANGLTF.

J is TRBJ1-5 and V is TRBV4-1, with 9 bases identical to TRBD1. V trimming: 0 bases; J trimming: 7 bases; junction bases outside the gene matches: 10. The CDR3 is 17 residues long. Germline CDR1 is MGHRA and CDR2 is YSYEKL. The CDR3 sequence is CASSQDFGTGGGQPQHF. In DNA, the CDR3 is TGCGCCAGCAGCCAAGATTTCGGTACAGGGGGCGGACAGCCCCAGCATTTT.

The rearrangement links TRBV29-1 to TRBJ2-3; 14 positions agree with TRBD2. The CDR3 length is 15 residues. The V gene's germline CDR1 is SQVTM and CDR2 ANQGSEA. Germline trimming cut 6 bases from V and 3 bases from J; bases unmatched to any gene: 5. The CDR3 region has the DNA TGCAGCGTGAGGGGACTAGCGGGAGTTACAGATACGCAGTATTTT. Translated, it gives CSVRGLAGVTDTQYF.

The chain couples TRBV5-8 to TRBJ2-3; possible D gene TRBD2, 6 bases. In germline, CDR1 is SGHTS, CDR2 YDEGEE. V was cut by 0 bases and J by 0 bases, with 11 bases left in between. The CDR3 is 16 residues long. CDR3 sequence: CASSLGGSGSTDTQYF. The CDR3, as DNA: TGTGCCAGCAGCTTGGGGGGTAGCGGTAGCACAGATACGCAGTATTTT. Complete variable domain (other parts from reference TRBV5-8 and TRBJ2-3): EAGVTQSPTHLIKTRGQQATLRCSPISGHTSVYWYQQALGLGLQFLLWYDEGEERNRGNFPPRFSGRQFPNYSSELNVNALELEDSALYLCASSLGGSGSTDTQYFGPGTRLTVL.

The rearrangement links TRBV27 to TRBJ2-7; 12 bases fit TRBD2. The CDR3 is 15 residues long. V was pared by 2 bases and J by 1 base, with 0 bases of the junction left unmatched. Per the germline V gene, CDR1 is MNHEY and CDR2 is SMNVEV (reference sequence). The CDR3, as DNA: TGTGCCAGCAGTTTAGGACTAGCGGGATCCTACGAGCAGTACTTC. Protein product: CASSLGLAGSYEQYF.

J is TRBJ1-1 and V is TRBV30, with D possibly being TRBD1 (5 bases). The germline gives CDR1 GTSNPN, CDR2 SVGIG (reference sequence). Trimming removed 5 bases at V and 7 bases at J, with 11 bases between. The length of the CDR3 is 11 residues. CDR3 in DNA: TGTGCCTGGGGCGGGGGTGGTGAAGCTTTCTTT. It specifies CAWGGGGEAFF.

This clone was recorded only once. The CDR3 here is CSVGASGRGTGELFF. Here the CDR3 DNA reads TGCAGCGTTGGTGCTAGCGGGAGGGGGACCGGGGAGCTGTTTTTT. The chain recombines TRBV29-1 with TRBJ2-2; 12 nucleotides agree with TRBD2. The CDR3 is 15 amino acids. Germline values: CDR1 SQVTM, CDR2 ANQGSEA. The trim removed 4 bases at V and 5 bases at J, leaving 5 bases unmatched.

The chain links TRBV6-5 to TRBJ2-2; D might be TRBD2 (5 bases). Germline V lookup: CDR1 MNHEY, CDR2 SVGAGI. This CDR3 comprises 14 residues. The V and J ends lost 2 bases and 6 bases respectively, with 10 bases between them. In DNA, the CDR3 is TGTGCCAGCAGTTACGGCGCGGGTGCCGGGGAGCTGTTTTTT. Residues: CASSYGAGAGELFF.

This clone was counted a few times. The chain's CDR3 is CASSTTRYEQYF. In DNA, the CDR3 is TGTGCCAGCAGCACTACTAGATACGAGCAGTACTTC. The chain uses TRBV21-1 and TRBJ2-7; TRBD2, as called in the table, went unchecked against the DNA. TRBV21-1 is an annotated pseudogene. The CDR3 length is 12 residues.

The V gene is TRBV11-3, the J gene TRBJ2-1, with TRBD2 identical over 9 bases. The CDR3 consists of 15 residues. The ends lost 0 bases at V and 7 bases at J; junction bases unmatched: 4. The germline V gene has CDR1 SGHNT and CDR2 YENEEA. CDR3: CASSLDGSGGNEQFF. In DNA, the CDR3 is TGTGCCAGCAGCTTAGACGGGAGCGGGGGGAATGAGCAGTTCTTC.

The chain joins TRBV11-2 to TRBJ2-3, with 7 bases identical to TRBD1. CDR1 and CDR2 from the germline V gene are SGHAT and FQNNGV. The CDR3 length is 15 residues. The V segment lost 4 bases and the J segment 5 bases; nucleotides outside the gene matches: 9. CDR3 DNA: TGTGCCAGCAGCTCATCGGGCAGGGGGAGAGATACGCAGTATTTT. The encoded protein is CASSSSGRGRDTQYF.